The 32 T cell receptor beta chains below come from one sample, sequenced in a study of blood T cell repertoires in COVID-19. Some clones are missing from TCRdb's copy, which holds only in-frame ones; the method was immunoSEQ multiplex PCR. The data contain about 170,000 clones, 80% to 85% of them singletons. The sequencing input was peripheral blood. All receptors come from a human donor with acute or convalescent COVID-19. The donor label of this sample is uncertain.

This clone came up once. The genes are TRBV7-3 and TRBJ1-2; 10 nucleotides line up with TRBD1. V trimming: 0 bases; J trimming: 7 bases; junction bases outside the gene matches: 8. The length of the CDR3 is 16 residues. The germline V gene has CDR1 SGHTA and CDR2 FQGTGA. Written as DNA, the CDR3 is TGTGCCAGCAGCTTAACCCTTGAGACAGGGGGCTCTGGCTACACCTTC. It codes for CASSLTLETGGSGYTF.

The rearrangement links TRBV27 to TRBJ2-7, with no clear D. Trimming removed 3 bases at V and 5 bases at J, with 11 bases between. From germline, CDR1 is MNHEY and CDR2 SMNVEV (reference sequence). CDR3 length equals 13 residues. CDR3 in DNA: TGTGCCAGCAGTTTTGGGCTCGCTAACGAGCAGTACTTC. Translated, it gives CASSFGLANEQYF.

The chain links TRBV2 to TRBJ1-1, with 10 nucleotides matching TRBD1. The CDR3 has 15 residues. The V gene's germline CDR1 is SNHLY and CDR2 FYNNEI. V shed 6 bases and J 1 base; nucleotides not matched to a gene: 5. The CDR3 reads CASRAGTGANTEAFF. DNA of the CDR3: TGTGCCAGCAGAGCCGGGACAGGGGCGAACACTGAAGCTTTCTTT. The whole variable domain, filled in from reference TRBV2 and TRBJ1-1, reads EPEVTQTPSHQVTQMGQEVILRCVPISNHLYFYWYRQILGQKVEFLVSFYNNEISEKSEIFDDQFSVERPDGSNFTLKIRSTKLEDSAMYFCASRAGTGANTEAFFGQGTRLTVV.

This chain uses TRBV3-1 (or the pseudogene TRBV3-2) with TRBJ2-3; the match to TRBD2 covers 11 bases. Germline V CDR1 and CDR2: LGHDT, YNNKEL (reference sequence). V lost 1 base to trimming and J lost 2 bases; unmatched junction nucleotides: 14. This CDR3 has 20 amino acids. CDR3 in DNA: TGTGCCAGCAGCCAAGTGCCCGGGATAGCGGGAGGGGTTAACACAGATACGCAGTATTTT. This sequence encodes CASSQVPGIAGGVNTDTQYF.

This clone was recorded only once. The chain employs TRBV3-1 (or the pseudogene TRBV3-2) and TRBJ1-6; D is unresolved. Germline V CDR1 and CDR2: LGHDT, YNNKEL (reference sequence). Trimming left V 0 bases short and J 10 bases short, with 7 bases between. This CDR3 region has 13 residues. The CDR3 coding sequence is TGTGCCAGCAGCCAAGATCGCGGATCACCCCTCCACTTT. Amino acids: CASSQDRGSPLHF.

The V gene is TRBV3-1 (or the pseudogene TRBV3-2), the J gene TRBJ1-1; 11 nucleotides line up with TRBD1. The J segment lost 7 bases and the V segment lost 0 bases, leaving 4 bases of the junction unmatched. Germline CDR1 reads LGHDT; CDR2 reads YNNKEL (reference sequence). This CDR3 has 15 amino acids. The CDR3: CASSQDGTGGGEAFF. For the CDR3, the DNA is TGTGCCAGCAGCCAAGACGGGACAGGGGGGGGTGAAGCTTTCTTT.

The CDR3 region is CASSPGQMETQYF. CDR3 nucleotide sequence: TGTGCCAGCTCACCCGGACAGATGGAGACCCAGTACTTC. V usage is TRBV18 and J usage is TRBJ2-5; D is perhaps TRBD1 (6 bases). The V end was cut by 3 bases, the J end by 5 bases, with 10 bases between. Germline CDR1 reads KGHSH; CDR2 reads LQKENI. This CDR3 has 13 amino acids.

The genes are TRBV7-9 and TRBJ1-4; tentatively, D is TRBD1 (6 bases). Between the trimmed V and J ends, which lost 5 bases and 5 bases, there was a span of 15 bases. The CDR3 covers 15 residues. The V gene's germline CDR1 is SEHNR and CDR2 FQNEAQ (reference sequence). CDR3 sequence (DNA): TGTGCCAGCAGCCGCGATGAGGGGGAGAATGAAAAACTGTTTTTT. Translated: CASSRDEGENEKLFF.

The gene calls are TRBV25-1 and TRBJ1-2; 10 bases are shared with TRBD1. Trimming at V came to 3 bases and at J to 2 bases, leaving 9 bases not matched to a gene. Germline values: CDR1 MGHDK, CDR2 SYGVNS. CDR3 size: 17 residues. CDR3 loop: CASSESGTGVRNYGYTF. DNA for the CDR3: TGTGCCAGCAGTGAGTCGGGGACAGGGGTCCGAAACTATGGCTACACCTTC.

The chain couples TRBV28 to TRBJ1-1, with D possibly being TRBD1 (5 bases). The V gene lost 3 bases and the J gene lost 1 base, with 12 bases spanning the gap. The germline V gene encodes CDR1 MDHEN and CDR2 SYDVKM. This CDR3 has 15 residues. The CDR3 loop is CASSLGRTGNTEAFF. In nucleotides, the CDR3 is TGTGCCAGCAGTTTGGGGCGCACAGGGAACACTGAAGCTTTCTTT. Supplemented by reference TRBV28 and TRBJ1-1, the full variable domain reads DVKVTQSSRYLVKRTGEKVFLECVQDMDHENMFWYRQDPGLGLRLIYFSYDVKMKEKGDIPEGYSVSREKKERFSLILESASTNQTSMYLCASSLGRTGNTEAFFGQGTRLTVV.

This rearrangement joins TRBV25-1 to TRBJ1-1, with unresolved D. V was trimmed by 8 bases and J by 1 base, leaving 14 bases between them. Germline V gives CDR1 MGHDK, CDR2 SYGVNS. The CDR3 has 14 amino acids. In DNA, the CDR3 is TGTGCCAGCTCCCGGAGGGCCGGGAACACTGAAGCTTTCTTT. Its translation is CASSRRAGNTEAFF.

The rearrangement joins TRBV5-4 to TRBJ2-7, with TRBD1 identical over 7 bases. Trimming took 0 bases from V and 4 from J; bases not matched to a gene: 7. Per germline, CDR1 SGHNT and CDR2 YYREEE (reference sequence). The CDR3 covers 15 residues. This chain's CDR3 is CASSLGDRVPYEQYF. Here the CDR3 DNA reads TGTGCCAGCAGCTTGGGGGACAGAGTCCCGTACGAGCAGTACTTC.

The chain is built from TRBV28 and TRBJ1-1; 7 nucleotides match TRBD1. Per the germline V gene, CDR1 is MDHEN and CDR2 is SYDVKM. Trimming cost V 2 bases and J 5 bases; bases outside gene matches: 11. This CDR3 has 16 residues. CDR3 loop: CASSLSVPQGGTEAFF. The CDR3, as DNA: TGTGCCAGCAGTTTAAGCGTTCCCCAGGGGGGTACTGAAGCTTTCTTT. Full variable domain (outside the CDR3, taken from reference TRBV28 and TRBJ1-1): DVKVTQSSRYLVKRTGEKVFLECVQDMDHENMFWYRQDPGLGLRLIYFSYDVKMKEKGDIPEGYSVSREKKERFSLILESASTNQTSMYLCASSLSVPQGGTEAFFGQGTRLTVV.

The CDR3 is CSVEGGLAHEYEQYF. The DNA for the CDR3 is TGCAGCGTTGAAGGGGGACTAGCCCACGAGTACGAGCAGTACTTC. The chain uses TRBV29-1 and TRBJ2-7, with 9 bases matching TRBD2. This CDR3 has 15 amino acids. Losses at the gene ends were 1 base for V and 4 bases for J; bases not matched to a gene: 8. Germline CDR1 reads SQVTM; CDR2 reads ANQGSEA.

This clone was picked up one time. This chain connects TRBV5-4 to TRBJ2-1; 7 nucleotides agree with TRBD1. The CDR3 runs 16 residues. CDR1 and CDR2 (germline): SGHNT, YYREEE (reference sequence). V was clipped by 5 bases and J by 4 bases; unmatched bases: 12. The CDR3 sequence is CASRQSRDRLYNEQFF. The CDR3 DNA reads as TGTGCCAGCAGGCAGAGTCGGGACAGACTATACAATGAGCAGTTCTTC.

On this clone itself: This CDR3 is also generated by other DNA sequences in the sample. V gene TRBV7-2 combines with J gene TRBJ2-2; TRBD2 aligns across 8 bases. Germline lookup yields CDR1 SGHTA and CDR2 FQGNSA. The CDR3 totals 16 residues. The J segment lost 4 bases and the V segment lost 5 bases, leaving 9 bases of the junction unmatched. The CDR3 DNA reads as TGTGCCAGCAGCACTACTAGCGGTAGTACCACCGGGGAGCTGTTTTTT. Translating gives CASSTTSGSTTGELFF.

This rearrangement joins TRBV5-1 to TRBJ2-5, with 8 bases identical to TRBD2. The CDR3 has 16 residues. The V gene's germline CDR1 is SGHRS and CDR2 YFSETQ. J gave up 0 bases and V 0 bases, and 4 bases lay outside the gene matches. CDR3 coding DNA: TGCGCCAGCAGCTTGGCCGCTAGCGGGCACCAAGAGACCCAGTACTTC. This gives the protein CASSLAASGHQETQYF.

The chain couples TRBV2 to TRBJ1-2, with a possible D match to TRBD1 (6 bases). The germline V and J ends were trimmed by 6 bases and 5 bases, with 13 bases remaining between them. CDR3 length equals 13 residues. Germline V gene data show CDR1 as SNHLY and CDR2 as FYNNEI. The CDR3 region is CASRGAPEYGYTF. The DNA of the CDR3 is TGTGCCAGCAGGGGGGCGCCGGAGTATGGCTACACCTTC. Full variable domain (remainder filled in from reference TRBV2 and TRBJ1-2): EPEVTQTPSHQVTQMGQEVILRCVPISNHLYFYWYRQILGQKVEFLVSFYNNEISEKSEIFDDQFSVERPDGSNFTLKIRSTKLEDSAMYFCASRGAPEYGYTFGSGTRLTVV.

This sequence joins TRBV3-1 (or the pseudogene TRBV3-2) and TRBJ2-1, with TRBD2 identical over 12 bases. Germline loops: CDR1 LGHDT, CDR2 YNNKEL (reference sequence). There are 17 residues in the CDR3. Unmatched junction bases numbered 10, after V lost 6 bases and J lost 4 bases. The CDR3 DNA reads as TGTGCCAGCAGTCGCACTAGCGGGGGGCCGGGTTACAATGAGCAGTTCTTC. It specifies CASSRTSGGPGYNEQFF.

This clone was seen just once. The gene calls are TRBV19 and TRBJ1-6; D uncertain. Trimming shortened V by 3 bases and J by 12 bases, and 18 bases separated the two germline ends. The CDR3 has 15 amino acids. Germline V CDR1 and CDR2: LNHDA, SQIVND (reference sequence). The CDR3 nucleotides read TGTGCCAGTAGTATCGACCTCGGGTCCATAATACCCCTCCACTTT. Its translation: CASSIDLGSIIPLHF.

This clone was found a few times. The chain uses TRBV5-1 and TRBJ1-2; D gene ambiguous. The CDR3 has 13 amino acids. CDR1 SGHRS and CDR2 YFSETQ come from the germline V gene. Trimming shortened V by 0 bases and J by 8 bases, and 11 bases separated the two germline ends. This CDR3 is CASSLGREVGYTF. CDR3 nucleotide sequence: TGCGCCAGCAGCTTGGGTCGGGAGGTCGGCTACACCTTC.

CDR3 sequence (DNA): TGCGCCAGCAGCTTGACAGGGTCGGGAGAGACCCAGTACTTC. This encodes CASSLTGSGETQYF. This rearrangement joins TRBV5-1 to TRBJ2-5, with a possible D match to TRBD1 (6 bases). Between the trimmed V and J ends, which lost 1 base and 4 bases, there was a span of 11 bases. The V gene's germline CDR1 is SGHRS and CDR2 YFSETQ. The CDR3 is made up of 14 amino acids.

This sequence joins TRBV2 and TRBJ2-3; 10 positions agree with TRBD2. The trim removed 8 bases at V and 5 bases at J, leaving 7 bases unmatched. CDR3 length equals 14 residues. Germline V gives CDR1 SNHLY, CDR2 FYNNEI. CDR3 amino acids: CASLYRTSGDTQYF. The CDR3 bases are TGTGCCAGCCTATATAGGACTAGCGGAGATACGCAGTATTTT. Full variable domain (remainder filled in from reference TRBV2 and TRBJ2-3): EPEVTQTPSHQVTQMGQEVILRCVPISNHLYFYWYRQILGQKVEFLVSFYNNEISEKSEIFDDQFSVERPDGSNFTLKIRSTKLEDSAMYFCASLYRTSGDTQYFGPGTRLTVL.

The genes are TRBV7-3 and TRBJ1-1, with D unclear. The CDR3 contains 15 residues. Germline V lookup: CDR1 SGHTA, CDR2 FQGTGA. The V end lost 5 bases, the J end lost 4 bases, and 17 bases lay between the germline ends. The CDR3 protein is CASSPAARGITEAFF. The CDR3 DNA is TGTGCCAGCAGCCCCGCGGCACGAGGTATCACTGAAGCTTTCTTT.

The sample holds a few counts of this clone. The sample contains more than one DNA sequence encoding this CDR3. V is TRBV30 and J is TRBJ1-5; 9 nucleotides match TRBD1. The CDR3 has 13 residues. V was pared by 5 bases and J by 1 base, with 0 bases of the junction left unmatched. Germline CDR1 is GTSNPN and CDR2 is SVGIG (reference sequence). The CDR3 nucleotides are TGTGCCTGGGGACAGGGGAGCAATCAGCCCCAGCATTTT. It translates to CAWGQGSNQPQHF. Variable domain in full (rest from reference TRBV30 and TRBJ1-5): SQTIHQWPATLVQPVGSPLSLECTVEGTSNPNLYWYRQAAGRGLQLLFYSVGIGQISSEVPQNLSASRPQDRQFILSSKKLLLSDSGFYLCAWGQGSNQPQHFGDGTRLSIL.

The genes are TRBV28 and TRBJ1-4; the D gene is possibly TRBD1 (5 bases). The V end lost 8 bases, the J end lost 7 bases, and 14 bases lay between the germline ends. The CDR3 extends over 13 amino acids. From germline, CDR1 is MDHEN and CDR2 SYDVKM. CDR3 region: CASRDSRGEKLFF. In DNA, the CDR3 is TGTGCCAGCCGGGACTCACGGGGTGAAAAACTGTTTTTT.

The rearrangement uses TRBV6-6 and TRBJ2-3; D is ambiguous. The CDR3 runs 14 residues. V was trimmed by 2 bases and J by 6 bases, leaving 12 bases between them. CDR1 and CDR2 from the germline V gene are MNHNY and SVGAGI (reference sequence). The CDR3 spells CASSYLMTGDTQYF. The CDR3 nucleotides read TGTGCCAGCAGTTACCTAATGACCGGGGATACGCAGTATTTT.

The J gene is TRBJ1-2, the V gene TRBV18, with unresolved D. From germline, CDR1 is KGHSH and CDR2 LQKENI. The CDR3 extends over 15 amino acids. The V end was cut by 2 bases, the J end by 4 bases, with 14 bases between. The CDR3, as DNA: TGTGCCAGCTCACCAACCCCCGACGCAGGCTATGGCTACACCTTC. Its translation is CASSPTPDAGYGYTF.

The chain has TRBV5-1 and TRBJ2-3; 8 nucleotides align to TRBD2. V lost 0 bases, J lost 0 bases, and 3 bases stayed unmatched. From germline, CDR1 is SGHRS and CDR2 YFSETQ. This CDR3 has 16 residues. The CDR3 DNA reads TGCGCCAGCAGCTTGGGAGCGGGGGCTAGCACAGATACGCAGTATTTT. Encoded protein: CASSLGAGASTDTQYF.

This chain links TRBV5-1 with TRBJ2-3, with TRBD2 matching 9 bases. CDR3 length equals 15 residues. The trim removed 8 bases at V and 0 bases at J, leaving 7 bases unmatched. CDR1 is SGHRS, CDR2 YFSETQ, per germline. The CDR3 nucleotides are TGCGCCAGTCTACCGGCGGGGGGGAGCACAGATACGCAGTATTTT. Protein: CASLPAGGSTDTQYF.

This rearrangement joins TRBV11-2 to TRBJ2-3; 10 bases agree with TRBD1. Trimming removed 5 bases from V and 6 bases from J; junction bases left unmatched: 17. CDR1 and CDR2 (germline): SGHAT, FQNNGV. CDR3 length equals 18 residues. In DNA form, the CDR3 reads TGTGCCAGCAGCCCACTGACAGGGGGCAGAGGCGTGCGGGATACGCAGTATTTT. Amino acids: CASSPLTGGRGVRDTQYF. The variable domain in full, completed from reference TRBV11-2 and TRBJ2-3, reads EAGVAQSPRYKIIEKRQSVAFWCNPISGHATLYWYQQILGQGPKLLIQFQNNGVVDDSQLPKDRFSAERLKGVDSTLKIQPAKLEDSAVYLCASSPLTGGRGVRDTQYFGPGTRLTVL.

The J gene is TRBJ1-6, the V gene TRBV30; 7 bases are shared with TRBD1. The CDR3 loop spans 14 amino acids. Germline CDR1 is GTSNPN and CDR2 is SVGIG (reference sequence). V gave up 3 bases and J gave up 9 bases; unmatched junction bases: 8. CDR3 nucleotide sequence: TGTGCCTGGAGCCCAGGGACAGCGGGTTCACCCCTCCACTTT. Residues: CAWSPGTAGSPLHF.